The 26 T cell receptor beta chains below come from one sample, sequenced in a study of blood T cell repertoires in COVID-19. Clones were read by immunoSEQ multiplex PCR, and TCRdb kept only the in-frame ones, dropping some. Among approximately 200,000 clones, about 85% were seen once, and the ten largest hold 2.5% to 3.5%. Specimen: peripheral blood. The receptors here all came from a young woman with active or convalescent COVID-19.

V usage is TRBV3-1 (or the pseudogene TRBV3-2) and J usage is TRBJ2-7; 12 bases agree with TRBD2. The V gene end was trimmed by 4 bases and the J gene end by 5 bases; junction bases not matched to a gene: 15. CDR1 and CDR2 from the germline V gene are LGHDT and YNNKEL (reference sequence). There are 18 residues in the CDR3. The CDR3 here is CASSPTGGGLAGRNEQYF. CDR3 nucleotide sequence: TGTGCCAGCAGCCCGACAGGGGGTGGACTAGCGGGAAGGAACGAGCAGTACTTC.

This clone was detected only once. The CDR3 DNA follows: TGTGCCACTCTGGCCGGGGGTAATCAGCCCCAGCATTTT. Translating gives CATLAGGNQPQHF. The gene calls are TRBV19 and TRBJ1-5; D is perhaps TRBD1 (5 bases). Trimming took off 10 bases at V and 4 bases at J, with 14 bases between the two ends. CDR1 LNHDA and CDR2 SQIVND come from the germline V gene (reference sequence). This CDR3 is 13 amino acids long.

The CDR3 nucleotides read TGCGCCAGCAGCCAAGTACTAGCTACCTTCGAGCAGTACTTC. Amino acids: CASSQVLATFEQYF. The chain uses TRBV4-1 and TRBJ2-7; D is perhaps TRBD2 (6 bases). Germline CDR1 is MGHRA and CDR2 is YSYEKL. Between the trimmed V and J ends, which lost 1 base and 6 bases, there was a span of 13 bases. This CDR3 is 14 amino acids long.

The chain uses TRBV6-5 and TRBJ2-3; D unresolved. Trimming pared 6 bases from V and 6 bases from J, leaving 7 bases between. Germline V gene sequence: CDR1 MNHEY, CDR2 SVGAGI. The CDR3 totals 11 residues. The DNA of the CDR3 is TGTGCCAGCAGCCAAGCGGATACGCAGTATTTT. Translated: CASSQADTQYF.

This chain uses TRBV3-1 (or the pseudogene TRBV3-2) with TRBJ2-1; TRBD2 matches 10 bases. Trimming at V came to 1 base and at J to 3 bases, leaving 9 bases not matched to a gene. There are 18 residues in the CDR3. The germline gives CDR1 LGHDT, CDR2 YNNKEL (reference sequence). This CDR3 reads CASSQGPTLAGGYNEQFF. CDR3 DNA: TGTGCCAGCAGCCAAGGGCCAACCTTAGCGGGGGGCTACAATGAGCAGTTCTTC.

The rearrangement joins TRBV7-6 to TRBJ2-1; 9 bases match TRBD1. Germline V lookup: CDR1 SGHVS, CDR2 FNYEAQ. CDR3 length: 16 residues. V lost 1 base to trimming and J lost 7 bases; unmatched junction nucleotides: 8. The CDR3 loop reads CASSLVPQGAGNEQFF. CDR3 bases: TGTGCCAGCAGCTTAGTTCCACAGGGGGCTGGTAATGAGCAGTTCTTC. The entire variable domain, with the rest obtained from reference TRBV7-6 and TRBJ2-1, is as follows: GAGVSQSPRYKVTKRGQDVALRCDPISGHVSLYWYRQALGQGPEFLTYFNYEAQQDKSGLPNDRFSAERPEGSISTLTIQRTEQRDSAMYRCASSLVPQGAGNEQFFGPGTRLTVL.

J is TRBJ1-5 and V is TRBV24-1; maybe TRBD1 (6 bases). Between the trimmed V and J ends, which lost 5 bases and 4 bases, there was a span of 11 bases. This CDR3 is 14 amino acids long. The germline V gene has CDR1 KGHDR and CDR2 SFDVKD. CDR3 DNA: TGTGCCACCAGTGCCGGGACACAAAATCAGCCCCAGCATTTT. As protein: CATSAGTQNQPQHF.

V and J are TRBV11-3 and TRBJ2-1, with TRBD2 matching 12 bases. The trim removed 5 bases at V and 4 bases at J, leaving 6 bases unmatched. This CDR3 has 16 residues. Germline V lookup: CDR1 SGHNT, CDR2 YENEEA. The CDR3: CASSTNLAGGYNEQFF. The CDR3, as DNA: TGTGCCAGCAGCACAAACCTAGCGGGGGGGTACAATGAGCAGTTCTTC.

This chain links TRBV5-8 with TRBJ1-2; D gene ambiguous. The CDR3 consists of 14 residues. CDR1 SGHTS and CDR2 YDEGEE come from the germline V gene. V lost 4 bases, J lost 8 bases, and 18 bases lay in between. CDR3 coding DNA: TGTGCCAGCAGCCGCATGGGCCATTCCGGAGGCTACACCTTC. As protein: CASSRMGHSGGYTF. Complete variable domain (other parts from reference TRBV5-8 and TRBJ1-2): EAGVTQSPTHLIKTRGQQATLRCSPISGHTSVYWYQQALGLGLQFLLWYDEGEERNRGNFPPRFSGRQFPNYSSELNVNALELEDSALYLCASSRMGHSGGYTFGSGTRLTVV.

This clone was seen just once. This CDR3 reads CAWSRRTGDHYGYTF. The CDR3 DNA reads as TGTGCCTGGAGCCGCCGGACAGGGGATCACTATGGCTACACCTTC. The chain is built from TRBV30 and TRBJ1-2; TRBD1 agrees at 9 bases. The CDR3 contains 15 residues. J lost 3 bases, V lost 3 bases, and 8 bases had no gene match. Germline V gene data show CDR1 as GTSNPN and CDR2 as SVGIG (reference sequence).

J is TRBJ2-7 and V is TRBV10-3, with D possibly TRBD1 on 5 matching bases. V gave up 11 bases and J gave up 2 bases, with 19 bases separating them. Looked up from germline, CDR1 is ENHRY and CDR2 is SYGVKD. The CDR3 has 14 amino acids. The CDR3 DNA reads TGTGCCGCCGCATCGCAGGACACTACCTACGAGCAGTACTTC. Its protein product is CAAASQDTTYEQYF.

The chain employs TRBV6-6 and TRBJ2-5, with 14 bases that match TRBD2. This CDR3 contains 17 residues. V gave up 5 bases and J gave up 5 bases; unmatched junction bases: 10. The germline V gene has CDR1 MNHNY and CDR2 SVGAGI (reference sequence). CDR3 nucleotide sequence: TGTGCCAGCAGTCTCTGGACTAGCGGGGGGACAAGGGAGACCCAGTACTTC. This translates into CASSLWTSGGTRETQYF.

CDR3 sequence: CASGLVPLAEADTQYF. The CDR3 coding sequence is TGTGCTAGTGGTTTGGTACCACTAGCGGAAGCAGATACGCAGTATTTT. The genes are TRBV12-5 and TRBJ2-3, with TRBD2 identical over 8 bases. The CDR3 covers 16 residues. The germline gives CDR1 LGHNT, CDR2 FRNRAP. V lost 0 bases to trimming and J lost 4 bases; unmatched junction nucleotides: 6.

This clone was recorded only once. V is TRBV6-5 and J is TRBJ1-1; no clear D gene. The CDR3 has 13 amino acids. Trimming shortened V by 4 bases and J by 3 bases, and 9 bases separated the two germline ends. Germline lookup yields CDR1 MNHEY and CDR2 SVGAGI. The CDR3 DNA sequence: TGTGCCAGCAGTTTATCCCCAGACACTGAAGCTTTCTTT. This codes for CASSLSPDTEAFF.

CDR3 residues: CASSRGTTEQYF. The CDR3 nucleotides read TGTGCCAGCAGTCGGGGGACGACTGAGCAGTACTTC. The chain joins TRBV12-3 or TRBV12-4 to TRBJ2-7; D is possibly TRBD2 (6 bases). The CDR3 loop spans 12 amino acids. Trimming left V 5 bases short and J 7 bases short, with 12 bases between.

The V call is TRBV15, the J call TRBJ1-1, with 9 bases identical to TRBD1. V shed 4 bases, J shed 6 bases, and the junction held 9 bases outside the gene matches. The CDR3 has 15 amino acids. The germline CDR1 and CDR2 sequences are LNHNV and YYDKDF (reference sequence). CDR3 region: CATSNTGGTSAEAFF. As DNA, the CDR3 is TGTGCCACCAGCAATACAGGGGGCACAAGCGCTGAAGCTTTCTTT.

The gene calls are TRBV5-1 and TRBJ2-7; D ambiguous. This CDR3 has 15 amino acids. Germline V gives CDR1 SGHRS, CDR2 YFSETQ. V lost 4 bases, J lost 2 bases, and 16 bases lay in between. CDR3 DNA sequence: TGCGCCAGCAGCGATAACGGAGTTTCCACCTACGAGCAGTACTTC. Amino acid sequence: CASSDNGVSTYEQYF.

The rearrangement joins TRBV18 to TRBJ1-1, with D possibly being TRBD1 (5 bases). Germline V gives CDR1 KGHSH, CDR2 LQKENI. Trimming took off 6 bases at V and 6 bases at J, with 14 bases between the two ends. This CDR3 has 13 amino acids. CDR3: CASSPGRVPEAFF. CDR3 in DNA: TGTGCCAGCTCCCCAGGGAGGGTCCCTGAAGCTTTCTTT.

The chain uses TRBV11-3 and TRBJ1-6, with D possibly matching TRBD1 (6 bases). This CDR3 is 18 amino acids long. The germline V and J ends were trimmed by 0 bases and 1 base, with 13 bases remaining between them. Looked up from germline, CDR1 is SGHNT and CDR2 is YENEEA. CDR3 sequence reads: CASSLEFGGRSYNSPLHF. Written as DNA, the CDR3 is TGTGCCAGCAGCTTAGAGTTCGGGGGGCGATCCTATAATTCACCCCTCCACTTT.

The chain uses TRBV9 and TRBJ2-2; tentatively, D is TRBD2 (5 bases). Germline CDR1 reads SGDLS; CDR2 reads YYNGEE. Between the trimmed V and J ends, which lost 4 bases and 0 bases, there was a span of 10 bases. CDR3 size: 15 residues. For the CDR3, the DNA is TGTGCCAGCAGCAAATCCGGGGCGAACACCGGGGAGCTGTTTTTT. Protein product: CASSKSGANTGELFF. The variable domain in full, completed from reference TRBV9 and TRBJ2-2, reads DSGVTQTPKHLITATGQRVTLRCSPRSGDLSVYWYQQSLDQGLQFLIQYYNGEERAKGNILERFSAQQFPDLHSELNLSSLELGDSALYFCASSKSGANTGELFFGEGSRLTVL.

V gene TRBV5-1 combines with J gene TRBJ1-6, with D possibly TRBD1 on 6 matching bases. The V gene lost 0 bases and the J gene lost 7 bases, with 8 bases spanning the gap. Germline values: CDR1 SGHRS, CDR2 YFSETQ. CDR3 size: 14 residues. CDR3 sequence reads: CASSLEGGNSPLHF. CDR3 nucleotides: TGCGCCAGCAGCTTGGAGGGGGGGAATTCACCCCTCCACTTT. The complete variable domain, with remaining parts taken from reference TRBV5-1 and TRBJ1-6, reads KAGVTQTPRYLIKTRGQQVTLSCSPISGHRSVSWYQQTPGQGLQFLFEYFSETQRNKGNFPGRFSGRQFSNSRSEMNVSTLELGDSALYLCASSLEGGNSPLHFGNGTRLTVT.

This clone was seen a single time. The V and J genes are TRBV24-1 and TRBJ2-2, with TRBD2 matching 7 bases. Germline trimming cut 4 bases from V and 6 bases from J; bases unmatched to any gene: 7. The CDR3 has 15 residues. Germline V gene lookup returns CDR1 KGHDR and CDR2 SFDVKD. CDR3 bases: TGTGCCACCAGTGAACTGACTAGCACCCCCGGGGAGCTGTTTTTT. It encodes CATSELTSTPGELFF.

There are a few counts of this clone. This chain connects TRBV13 to TRBJ1-2, with D unresolved. The ends were cut back, 7 bases at V and 7 bases at J, with 16 bases in the middle. From germline, CDR1 is PRHDT and CDR2 FYEKMQ (reference sequence). This CDR3 spans 13 amino acids. CDR3 nucleotides: TGTGCCAGCAAGCCTGACTCCCCTGGTGGCTACACCTTC. Translated, it gives CASKPDSPGGYTF.

The rearrangement joins TRBV5-1 to TRBJ1-2; D is possibly TRBD1 (5 bases). The V and J ends lost 0 bases and 4 bases respectively, with 13 bases between them. This CDR3 has 15 amino acids. Germline-derived CDR1 and CDR2 are SGHRS and YFSETQ. The CDR3 reads CASSLAGSQGYGYTF. Written as DNA, the CDR3 is TGCGCCAGCAGCTTGGCGGGCAGTCAGGGCTATGGCTACACCTTC.

The V and J genes are TRBV14 and TRBJ1-2; possibly TRBD1 for D (5 bases). The CDR3 is 17 amino acids. The V end was cut by 4 bases, the J end by 4 bases, with 22 bases between. CDR1 SGHDN and CDR2 FVKESK come from the germline V gene. CDR3 protein: CASSPQSGDRNTYGYTF. The CDR3 coding sequence is TGTGCCAGCAGCCCCCAGTCGGGCGACAGAAACACCTATGGCTACACCTTC.

J is TRBJ1-2 and V is TRBV5-4; D gene unclear. The CDR3 is 18 residues long. The germline gives CDR1 SGHNT, CDR2 YYREEE (reference sequence). V was shortened by 3 bases and J by 4 bases, with 25 bases between the two germline ends. The CDR3 region is CASSSIFGVRRSAYGYTF. The CDR3 coding sequence is TGTGCCAGCAGCTCGATTTTCGGGGTCCGACGATCGGCCTATGGCTACACCTTC.